The TCR beta chain described here comes from a study of graft-versus-host responses after intestinal transplantation. With regard to this clone: No antigen is known for it.

The assay was immunoSEQ multiplex PCR, and TCRdb's table has in-frame clones only and misses some. Among tens of thousands of clones listed, roughly 94% were seen once. The CDR3 consists of 14 residues. The germline V gene encodes CDR1 MGHRA and CDR2 YSYEKL. Deletions cut 1 base from V and 4 bases from J, with 7 bases between. The sequence came from a human donor who received an intestinal transplant. The sample was unstimulated CD8+ T cells sorted from spleen or lymph node cells, taken before intestinal transplant. The chain carries TRBV4-1 and TRBJ1-4; D ambiguous. The CDR3 here is CASSQVSFNEKLFF. In DNA, the CDR3 is TGCGCCAGCAGCCAAGTATCGTTTAATGAAAAACTGTTTTTT.